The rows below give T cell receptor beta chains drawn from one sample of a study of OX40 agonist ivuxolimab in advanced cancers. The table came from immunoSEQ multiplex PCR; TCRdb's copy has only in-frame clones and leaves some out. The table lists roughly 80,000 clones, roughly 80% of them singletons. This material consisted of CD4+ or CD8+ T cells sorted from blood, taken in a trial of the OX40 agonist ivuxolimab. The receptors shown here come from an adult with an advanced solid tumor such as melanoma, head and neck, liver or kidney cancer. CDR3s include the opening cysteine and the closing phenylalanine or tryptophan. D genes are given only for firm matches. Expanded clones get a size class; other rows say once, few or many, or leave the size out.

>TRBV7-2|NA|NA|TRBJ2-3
TGTGCCAGCAGCTTATCCAGTAGCGGCACAGATACGCAGTATTTT
CASSLSSSGTDTQYF
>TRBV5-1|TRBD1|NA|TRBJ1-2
TGCGCCAGCAGCTTGGGGCAGGGGGCGATTCAAGGCTACACCTTC
CASSLGQGAIQGYTF
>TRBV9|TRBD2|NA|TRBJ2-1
TGTGCCAGCAGCATAAGCGGGGTTTCCTACAATGAGCAGTTCTTC
CASSISGVSYNEQFF
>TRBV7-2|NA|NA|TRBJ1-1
TGTGCCAGCAGCTTAGGAGGGGCCACTGAAGCTTTCTTT
CASSLGGATEAFF
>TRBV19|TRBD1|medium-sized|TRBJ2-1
TGTGCCAGTAGTCTCGTCTCCGGGACAGCATACAATGAGCAGTTCTTC
CASSLVSGTAYNEQFF
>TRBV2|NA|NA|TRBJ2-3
TGTGCCAGCGGGGTATCGGGGGCGCGGGGAGATACGCAGTATTTT
CASGVSGARGDTQYF
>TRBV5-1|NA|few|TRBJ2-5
TGCGCCAGCAGCTTCGGCGGGGCGTCCCAAGAGACCCAGTACTTC
CASSFGGASQETQYF
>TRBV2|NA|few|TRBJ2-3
TGTGCCAGCACTTGGACAACAGGACCAGATACGCAGTATTTT
CASTWTTGPDTQYF
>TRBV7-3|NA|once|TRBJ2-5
TGTGCCAGCAGCTTGATACAGCAAGAGACCCAGTACTTC
CASSLIQQETQYF
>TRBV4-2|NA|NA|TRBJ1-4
TGTGCCAGCAGCCAAGTAGGGACTACCCGTGAAAAACTGTTTTTT
CASSQVGTTREKLFF
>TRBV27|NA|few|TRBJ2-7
TGTGCCAGCAGTCCGGCCCTGGGGTACGAGCAGTACTTC
CASSPALGYEQYF
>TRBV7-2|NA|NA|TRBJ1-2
TGTGCCAGCAGCTTATTAGAGGGAGTAGGCTACACCTTC
CASSLLEGVGYTF
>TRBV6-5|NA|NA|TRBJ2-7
TGTGCCAGCAGGAGACAGGAGTATAGGTTCCACGAGCAGTACTTC
CASRRQEYRFHEQYF
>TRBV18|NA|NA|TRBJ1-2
TGTGCCAGCTCAGCGCGCGCGGGAGAGCTCAAAAACTATGGCTACACCTTC
CASSARAGELKNYGYTF
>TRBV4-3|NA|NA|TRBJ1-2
TGCGCCAGCAGCCAAAGAGTCGGCGGGGAGAACTATGGCTACACCTTC
CASSQRVGGENYGYTF
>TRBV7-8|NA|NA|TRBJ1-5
TGTGCCAGCAGCTTGTCAGGGAGTCGGAATCAGCCCCAGCATTTT
CASSLSGSRNQPQHF
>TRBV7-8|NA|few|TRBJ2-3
TGTGCCAGCAGCCCCCAGGGTGTAACAGATACGCAGTATTTT
CASSPQGVTDTQYF
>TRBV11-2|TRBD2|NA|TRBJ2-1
TGTGCCAGCAGCTTGGCTAGCGGGGGGGATGTTGATGAGCAGTTCTTC
CASSLASGGDVDEQFF
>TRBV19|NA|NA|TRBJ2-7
TGTGCCAGTAGTATCGACACCGGGCACGCCGGGTACGAGCAGTACTTC
CASSIDTGHAGYEQYF
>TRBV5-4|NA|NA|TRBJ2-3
TGTGCCACCCTTGAGAGTTACACAGATACGCAGTATTTT
CATLESYTDTQYF
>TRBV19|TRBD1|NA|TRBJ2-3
TGTGCCAGTAGGCATCTCGGGACAGGGAACACAGATACGCAGTATTTT
CASRHLGTGNTDTQYF
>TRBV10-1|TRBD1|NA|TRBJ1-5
TGCGCCAGCAGGCCCCGGGACAGGGGAATTCAGCCCCAGCATTTT
CASRPRDRGIQPQHF
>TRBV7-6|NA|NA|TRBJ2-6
TGTGCCAGCCGGCTCAGCTCTGGGGCCAACGTCCTGACTTTC
CASRLSSGANVLTF
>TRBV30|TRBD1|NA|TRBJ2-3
TGTGCCTGGAGTGTACTAGGACAGGGGACAGATACGCAGTATTTT
CAWSVLGQGTDTQYF
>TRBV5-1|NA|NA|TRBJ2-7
TGCGCCAGCAGGGGCGGCAGTTCCTACGAGCAGTACTTC
CASRGGSSYEQYF
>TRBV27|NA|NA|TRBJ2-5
TGTGCCAGCAGTTTGGACCAAGAGACCCAGTACTTC
CASSLDQETQYF
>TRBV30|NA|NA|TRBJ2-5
TGTGCCTGGAGTGTGACGGAGACCCAGTACTTC
CAWSVTETQYF
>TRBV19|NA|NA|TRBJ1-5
TGTGCCAGTAGTATAGCCCGGGCGCTAGGGCAGCCCCAGCATTTT
CASSIARALGQPQHF
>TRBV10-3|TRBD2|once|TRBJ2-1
TGTGCCATCAGTGAGCTAGCGGGGGGTCCCAATGAGCAGTTCTTC
CAISELAGGPNEQFF
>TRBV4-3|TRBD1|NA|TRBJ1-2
TGCGCCAGCAGCCAGGCGGGACAGACTTGGTATGGCTACACCTTC
CASSQAGQTWYGYTF
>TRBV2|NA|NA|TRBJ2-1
TGTGCCAGCATCATACCCCGGTCCTACAATGAGCAGTTCTTC
CASIIPRSYNEQFF
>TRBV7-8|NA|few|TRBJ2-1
TGTGCCAGCAGCTTAGCGCCGCTAGCGTCCTACAATGAGCAGTTCTTC
CASSLAPLASYNEQFF
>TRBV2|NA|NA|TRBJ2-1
TGTGCCAGCAGTTACTCGGGGTACGAGCAGTTCTTC
CASSYSGYEQFF
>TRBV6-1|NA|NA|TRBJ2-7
TGTGCCAGCAGTGAAATCCCCCTGGCCGACCCTTCCAACCATTACGAGCAGTACTTC
CASSEIPLADPSNHYEQYF
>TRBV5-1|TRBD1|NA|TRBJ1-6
TGCGCCAGCAGCGGGACAGGTGGGGAGAATTCACCCCTCCACTTT
CASSGTGGENSPLHF
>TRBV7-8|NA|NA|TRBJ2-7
TGTGCCAGCAGCTTAGTTGGCTACGAGCAGTACTTC
CASSLVGYEQYF
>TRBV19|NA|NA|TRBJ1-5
TGTGCCAGTAAGGTTGGAGGGGGAAATCAGCCCCAGCATTTT
CASKVGGGNQPQHF
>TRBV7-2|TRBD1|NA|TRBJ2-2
TGTGCCAGCAGCTTCAGGGCCGGGACAGGGGCCGGGGAGCTGTTTTTT
CASSFRAGTGAGELFF
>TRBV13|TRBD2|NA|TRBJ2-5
TGTGCCAGCAGCCAGACAGCGGGGGGGGCCCGGTCATTTAGGGAGACCCAGTACTTC
CASSQTAGGARSFRETQYF
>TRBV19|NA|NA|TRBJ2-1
TGTGCCAGTAGTATACCCAATTTGATGGATGAGCAGTTCTTC
CASSIPNLMDEQFF
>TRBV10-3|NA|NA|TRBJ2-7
TGTGCCATCAGTGAGTCGTTAACAGGTGATTACTCCTACGAGCAGTACTTC
CAISESLTGDYSYEQYF
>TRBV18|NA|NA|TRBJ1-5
TGTGCCAGCTCACCCAGACAGCTCAATCAGCCCCAGCATTTT
CASSPRQLNQPQHF
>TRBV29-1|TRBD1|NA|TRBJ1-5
TGCAGCGTTGAGGTCCAGGGGGCAAAAGCCCAGCATTTT
CSVEVQGAKAQHF
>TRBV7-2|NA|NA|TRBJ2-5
TGTGCCAGCAGCTTAGGGAGGGTTGAGACCCAGTACTTC
CASSLGRVETQYF
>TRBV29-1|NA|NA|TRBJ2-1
TGCAGCGTTGAAGGGGGTGGCCCAAGAGGCTCCTACAATGAGCAGTTCTTC
CSVEGGGPRGSYNEQFF
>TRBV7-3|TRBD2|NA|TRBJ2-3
TGTGCCAGCAGTTTAGCGGGGGGTAGAGATACGCAGTATTTT
CASSLAGGRDTQYF
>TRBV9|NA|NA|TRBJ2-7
TGTGCCATCTCTGGCACCTCCTCCTACGAGCAGTACTTC
CAISGTSSYEQYF
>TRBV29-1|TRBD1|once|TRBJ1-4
TGCAGCGTCCAGGGACAGGATAATAATGAAAAACTGTTTTTT
CSVQGQDNNEKLFF
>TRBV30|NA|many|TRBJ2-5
TGTGCCTGGAGTCGTCGGGCAGTCCAAGAGACCCAGTACTTC
CAWSRRAVQETQYF
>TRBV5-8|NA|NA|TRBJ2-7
TGTGCCAGCAGCCTTTCAGGGAGGTGGGCTCTCGAGCAGTACTTC
CASSLSGRWALEQYF
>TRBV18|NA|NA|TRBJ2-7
TGTGCCAGCTCACCAGAAGGAGCGGCGGCAGCCTACGAGCAGTACTTC
CASSPEGAAAAYEQYF
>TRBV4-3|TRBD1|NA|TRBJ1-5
TGCGCCAGCAGCCGAACAGGGGACGCTTCAGAGCCCCAGCATTTT
CASSRTGDASEPQHF
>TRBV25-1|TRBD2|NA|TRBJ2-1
TGTGCCAGCAGTGAAAGCGGGGGGGCAGAGAATGAGCAGTTCTTC
CASSESGGAENEQFF
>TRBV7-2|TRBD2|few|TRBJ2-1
TGTGCCAGCAGCTTAACTAGCGGGGGGCGCTCCTACAATGAGCAGTTCTTC
CASSLTSGGRSYNEQFF
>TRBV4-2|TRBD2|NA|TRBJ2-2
TGTGCCAGCAGCCACACTAGCGGGGGAAACACCGGGGAGCTGTTTTTT
CASSHTSGGNTGELFF